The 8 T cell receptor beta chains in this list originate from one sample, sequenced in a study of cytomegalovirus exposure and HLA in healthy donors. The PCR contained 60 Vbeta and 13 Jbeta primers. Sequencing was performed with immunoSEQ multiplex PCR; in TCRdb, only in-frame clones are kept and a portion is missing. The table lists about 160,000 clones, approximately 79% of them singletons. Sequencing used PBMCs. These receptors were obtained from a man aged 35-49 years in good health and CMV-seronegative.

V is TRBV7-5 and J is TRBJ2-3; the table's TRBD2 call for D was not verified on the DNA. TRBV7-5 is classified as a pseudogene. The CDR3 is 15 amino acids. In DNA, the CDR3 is TGTGCCAGAAGCGGGCCGGGGGGTAGCACAGATACGCAGTATTTT. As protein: CARSGPGGSTDTQYF.

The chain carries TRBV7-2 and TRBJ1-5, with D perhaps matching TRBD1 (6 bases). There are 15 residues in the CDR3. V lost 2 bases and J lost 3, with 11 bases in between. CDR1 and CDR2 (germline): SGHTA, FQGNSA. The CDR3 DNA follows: TGTGCCAGCAGCTTAAAGACAGGCCACAATCAGCCCCAGCATTTT. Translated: CASSLKTGHNQPQHF.

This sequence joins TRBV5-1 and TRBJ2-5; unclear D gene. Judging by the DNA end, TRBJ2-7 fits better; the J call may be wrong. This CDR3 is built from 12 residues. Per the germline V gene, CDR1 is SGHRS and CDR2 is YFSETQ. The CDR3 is CASSFRSGEQYF. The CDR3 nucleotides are TGCGCCAGCAGCTTCAGGTCCGGCGAGCAGTACTTC.

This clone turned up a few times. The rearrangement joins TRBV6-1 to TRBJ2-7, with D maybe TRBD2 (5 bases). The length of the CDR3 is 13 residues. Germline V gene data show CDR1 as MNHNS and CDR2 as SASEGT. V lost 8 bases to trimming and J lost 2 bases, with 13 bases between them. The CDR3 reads CASAFRGAYEQYF. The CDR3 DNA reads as TGTGCCAGCGCGTTCCGGGGAGCCTACGAGCAGTACTTC.

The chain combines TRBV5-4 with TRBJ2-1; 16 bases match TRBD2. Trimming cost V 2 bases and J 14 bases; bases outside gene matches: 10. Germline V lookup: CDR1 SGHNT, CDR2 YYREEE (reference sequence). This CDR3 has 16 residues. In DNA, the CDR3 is TGTGCCAGCAGCTTACCTCCGGGACTAGCGGGAGGGAAGAAGTTCTTC. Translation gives CASSLPPGLAGGKKFF.

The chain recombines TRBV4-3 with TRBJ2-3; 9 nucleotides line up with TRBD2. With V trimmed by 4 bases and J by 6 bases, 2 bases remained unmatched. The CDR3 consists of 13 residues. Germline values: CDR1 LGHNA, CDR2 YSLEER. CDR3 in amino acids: CASSLAGGDTQYF. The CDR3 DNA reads TGCGCCAGCAGCCTTGCGGGAGGGGATACGCAGTATTTT.

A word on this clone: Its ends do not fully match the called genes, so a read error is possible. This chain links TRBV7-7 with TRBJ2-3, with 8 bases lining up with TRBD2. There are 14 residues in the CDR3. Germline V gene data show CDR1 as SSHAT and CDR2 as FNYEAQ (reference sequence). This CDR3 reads CASSETSGVDTQYF. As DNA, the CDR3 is TGTGCTAGCAGCGAAACTAGCGGAGTAGATACGCAGTATTTT.

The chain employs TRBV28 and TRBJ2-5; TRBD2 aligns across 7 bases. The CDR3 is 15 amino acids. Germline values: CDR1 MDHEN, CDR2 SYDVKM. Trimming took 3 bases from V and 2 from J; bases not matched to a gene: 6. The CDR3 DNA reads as TGTGCCAGCAGTTTGGTGGGAGGGCCGCAAGAGACCCAGTACTTC. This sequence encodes CASSLVGGPQETQYF.